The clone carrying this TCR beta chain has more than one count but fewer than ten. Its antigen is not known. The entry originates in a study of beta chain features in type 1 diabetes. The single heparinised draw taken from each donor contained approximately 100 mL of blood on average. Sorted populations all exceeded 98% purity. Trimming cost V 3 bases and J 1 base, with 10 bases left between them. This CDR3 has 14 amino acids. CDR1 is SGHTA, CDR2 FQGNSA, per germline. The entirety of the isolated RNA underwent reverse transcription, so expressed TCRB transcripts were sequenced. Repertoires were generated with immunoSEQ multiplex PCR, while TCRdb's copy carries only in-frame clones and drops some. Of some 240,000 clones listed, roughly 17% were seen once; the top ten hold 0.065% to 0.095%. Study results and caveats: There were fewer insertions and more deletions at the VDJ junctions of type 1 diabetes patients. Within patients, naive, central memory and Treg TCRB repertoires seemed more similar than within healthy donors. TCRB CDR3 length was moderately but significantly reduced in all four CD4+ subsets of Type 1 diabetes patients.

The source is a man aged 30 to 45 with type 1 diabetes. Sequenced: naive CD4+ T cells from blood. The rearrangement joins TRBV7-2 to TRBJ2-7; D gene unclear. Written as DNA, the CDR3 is TGTGCCAGCAGCTTTTTCGGGTCGTCCTACGAGCAGTACTTC. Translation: CASSFFGSSYEQYF.